This T cell receptor (beta chain) was found in a study of shared clonotypes between healthy human individuals. Repertoires were generated with immunoSEQ multiplex PCR, while TCRdb's copy carries only in-frame clones and drops some. The profile covers hundreds of thousands of clones, with 76% appearing a single time and approximately 13% taken by the ten largest. Germline values: CDR1 SNHLY, CDR2 FYNNEI. This CDR3 is built from 14 residues. The junction had 4 bases not matched to a gene; V was cut back by 6 bases and J by 4 bases. The TCR originated in a woman aged 40-49 years in good health. Some clones in this sample may be carry-over from other donors' samples. Sequenced material: PBMCs. The rearrangement joins TRBV2 to TRBJ1-2, with 11 bases that match TRBD1. CDR3 DNA sequence: TGTGCCAGCAGATGGACAGGGGGCACCTATGGCTACACCTTC. This gives the protein CASRWTGGTYGYTF. Complete variable domain (other parts from reference TRBV2 and TRBJ1-2): EPEVTQTPSHQVTQMGQEVILRCVPISNHLYFYWYRQILGQKVEFLVSFYNNEISEKSEIFDDQFSVERPDGSNFTLKIRSTKLEDSAMYFCASRWTGGTYGYTFGSGTRLTVV.